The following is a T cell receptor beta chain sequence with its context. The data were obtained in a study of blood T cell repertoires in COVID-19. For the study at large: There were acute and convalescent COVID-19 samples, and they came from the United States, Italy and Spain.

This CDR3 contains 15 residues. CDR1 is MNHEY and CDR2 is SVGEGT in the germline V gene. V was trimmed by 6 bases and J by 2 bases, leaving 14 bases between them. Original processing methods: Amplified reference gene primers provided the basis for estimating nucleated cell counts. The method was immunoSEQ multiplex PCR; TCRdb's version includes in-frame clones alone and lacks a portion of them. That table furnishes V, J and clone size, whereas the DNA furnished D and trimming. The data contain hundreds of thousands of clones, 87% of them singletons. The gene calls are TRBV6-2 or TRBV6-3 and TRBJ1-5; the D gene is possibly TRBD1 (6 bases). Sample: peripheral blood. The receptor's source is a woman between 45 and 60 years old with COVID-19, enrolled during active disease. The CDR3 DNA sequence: TGTGCCAGCAGCCGCTCCCAGGGGCGCAATCAGCCCCAGCATTTT. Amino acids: CASSRSQGRNQPQHF.